This T cell receptor (beta chain) came from a study of T cell responses to AZD1222 COVID-19 vaccine. The overall study: Doses given second, at about 4 or about 12 weeks, were pooled.

Profiled with immunoSEQ multiplex PCR; TCRdb holds only in-frame clones, not every one. The sample gives under 150,000 clones, 80% to 95% of which show up once; roughly 5% is in the top ten. As for this clone: Antigen specificity is unknown.

General study findings and limits: Possibly, clonal diversity was underestimated; donors were largely white British and included more females. None of the repertoires were sampled until the peak T cell response had passed.

CDR3 length: 15 amino acids. In germline, CDR1 is SGDLS, CDR2 YYNGEE. The ends lost 3 bases at V and 7 bases at J; junction bases unmatched: 3. The receptor was derived from an adult in good health. The specimen was peripheral blood, collected on day 0 of AZD1222 vaccination. The V and J genes are TRBV9 and TRBJ2-1, with TRBD2 matching 14 bases. The CDR3 DNA reads TGTGCCAGCAGCGGGGGACTAGCGGGAGTGAATGAGCAGTTCTTC. This translates into CASSGGLAGVNEQFF.